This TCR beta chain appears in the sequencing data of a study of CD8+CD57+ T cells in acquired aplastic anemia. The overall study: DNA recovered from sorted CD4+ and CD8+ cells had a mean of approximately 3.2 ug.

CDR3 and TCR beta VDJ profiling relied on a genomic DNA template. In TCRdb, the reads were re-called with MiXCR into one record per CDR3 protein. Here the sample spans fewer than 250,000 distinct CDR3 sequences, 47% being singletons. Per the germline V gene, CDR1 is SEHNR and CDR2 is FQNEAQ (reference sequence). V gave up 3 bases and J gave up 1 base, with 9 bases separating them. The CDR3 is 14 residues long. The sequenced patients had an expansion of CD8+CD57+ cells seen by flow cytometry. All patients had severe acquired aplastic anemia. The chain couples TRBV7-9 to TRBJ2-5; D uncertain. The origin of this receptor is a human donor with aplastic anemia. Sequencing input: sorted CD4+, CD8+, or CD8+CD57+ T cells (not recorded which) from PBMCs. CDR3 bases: TGTGCCAGCAGCTTCTTGGGGATCCAAGAGACCCAGTACTTC. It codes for CASSFLGIQETQYF.